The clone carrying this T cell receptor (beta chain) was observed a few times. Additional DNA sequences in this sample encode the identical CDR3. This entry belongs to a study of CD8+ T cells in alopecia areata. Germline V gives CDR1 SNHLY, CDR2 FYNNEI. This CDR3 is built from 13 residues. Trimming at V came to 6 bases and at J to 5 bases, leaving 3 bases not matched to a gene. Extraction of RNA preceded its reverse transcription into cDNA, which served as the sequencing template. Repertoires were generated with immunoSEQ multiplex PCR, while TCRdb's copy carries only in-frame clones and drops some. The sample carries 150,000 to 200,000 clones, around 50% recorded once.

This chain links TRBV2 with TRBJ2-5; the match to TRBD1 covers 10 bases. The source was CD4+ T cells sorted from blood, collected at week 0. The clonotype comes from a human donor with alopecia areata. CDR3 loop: CASRPGQGETQYF. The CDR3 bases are TGTGCCAGCAGGCCGGGACAGGGGGAGACCCAGTACTTC.